The following is a TCR beta chain sequence with its context. Profiled with immunoSEQ multiplex PCR; TCRdb holds only in-frame clones, not every one. The sample holds 35,000 to 40,000 clones; around four fifths are singletons and the top ten take under 45%. The ends were cut back, 4 bases at V and 8 bases at J, with 14 bases in the middle. CDR3 length: 13 amino acids. Germline V gene data show CDR1 as LNHNV and CDR2 as YYDKDF (reference sequence). This sample is part of a study of OX40 agonist ivuxolimab in advanced cancers. Sampled blood was obtained at baseline, cycle 4 day 1, and cycle 7 day 1. The chain joins TRBV15 to TRBJ1-2; possible D gene TRBD1, 6 bases. This clonotype was obtained from an adult with an advanced solid tumor such as melanoma, head and neck, liver or kidney cancer. Sequences were derived from CD4+ or CD8+ T cells sorted from blood, sampled in a trial of the OX40 agonist ivuxolimab. CDR3 nucleotides: TGTGCCACCAGCATACGCCTGGGGGCGGGCTACACCTTC. Translating it yields CATSIRLGAGYTF.